This TCR beta chain was captured by sequencing in a study of blood T cells in healthy people across ages. Primers used in a second PCR of roughly 6 to 12 cycles were a sample-barcoded 5' primer and a J-beta primer mix. Each cDNA molecule was tagged by a template-switch adaptor with 12 random nucleotides. TCRdb processed the 5' RACE reads anew with MiXCR; each CDR3 protein has one entry. The data show about 730,000 distinct CDR3 sequences, 35% to 45% seen once. Isolated per sample were at least 7 million PBMCs. Sample: blood. The clonotype comes from an older woman in good health.

The DNA of the CDR3 is TGCAGTGCCCCCCTTCTAGCGGGCCCCTACGAGCAGTACTTC. As protein: CSAPLLAGPYEQYF. The chain recombines TRBV20-1 with TRBJ2-7, with TRBD2 matching over 8 bases. The length of the CDR3 is 14 residues. Germline CDR1 DFQATT, CDR2 SNEGSKA (reference sequence). V shed 6 bases, J shed 2 bases, and the junction held 9 bases outside the gene matches.